This TCR beta chain was obtained from a study of early stage breast cancer tumors. At the level of the study: The ER+/PR+/HER2- tumors included 7 or 8 ductal and four lobular carcinomas. Study results and limitations: Most shared enriched TCRB sequences were commonly generated ones.

The V gene lost 3 bases and the J gene lost 5 bases, with 13 bases spanning the gap. CDR3 length: 15 amino acids. Germline CDR1 and CDR2: SEHNR and FQNEAQ (reference sequence). Concerning this clone itself: The antigen remains undetermined.

The repertoire was sequenced with immunoSEQ multiplex PCR; TCRdb's copy has only in-frame clones and lacks some. The repertoire consists of tens of thousands of clones, with roughly 78% occurring once and the leading ten covering around 3.4%. The gene calls are TRBV7-9 and TRBJ2-2; D is uncertain. The sequenced sample was blood. The origin of this receptor is a person aged 40 to 50 with breast cancer. The chain's CDR3 is CASSLIGSGTGELFF. The DNA of the CDR3 is TGTGCCAGCAGCTTGATTGGGTCTGGTACCGGGGAGCTGTTTTTT.